This note documents a single TCR beta chain sequence. As to treatment: around 19 received Ad26.COV2.S at low or high dose, single or two shots; about 5 received placebo; per-sample allocation not given. Material that was analyzed had been drawn on day 63 after the first vaccine or placebo injection. With 3 bases clipped from V and 5 bases from J, the junction kept 8 bases outside the gene matches. This CDR3 has 16 residues. Germline loops: CDR1 SNHLY, CDR2 FYNNEI. The sample is drawn from a study of Ad26.COV2.S vaccination and SARS-CoV-2 variants. The method was immunoSEQ multiplex PCR; TCRdb's version includes in-frame clones alone and lacks a portion of them. The sample has about 350,000 clones, 87% seen once; the top ten hold roughly 3.6%.

The sample here was peripheral blood, taken in a trial of Ad26.COV2.S vaccine versus placebo. The TCR originated in a person aged 18-65 years who received the Ad26.COV2.S COVID-19 vaccine or a placebo. The chain employs TRBV2 and TRBJ1-5, with TRBD1 matching 9 bases. DNA of the CDR3: TGTGCCAGCAGTGACCCTAAGGGACAGGGCTATCAGCCCCAGCATTTT. Translation: CASSDPKGQGYQPQHF. Supplemented by reference TRBV2 and TRBJ1-5, the full variable domain reads EPEVTQTPSHQVTQMGQEVILRCVPISNHLYFYWYRQILGQKVEFLVSFYNNEISEKSEIFDDQFSVERPDGSNFTLKIRSTKLEDSAMYFCASSDPKGQGYQPQHFGDGTRLSIL.